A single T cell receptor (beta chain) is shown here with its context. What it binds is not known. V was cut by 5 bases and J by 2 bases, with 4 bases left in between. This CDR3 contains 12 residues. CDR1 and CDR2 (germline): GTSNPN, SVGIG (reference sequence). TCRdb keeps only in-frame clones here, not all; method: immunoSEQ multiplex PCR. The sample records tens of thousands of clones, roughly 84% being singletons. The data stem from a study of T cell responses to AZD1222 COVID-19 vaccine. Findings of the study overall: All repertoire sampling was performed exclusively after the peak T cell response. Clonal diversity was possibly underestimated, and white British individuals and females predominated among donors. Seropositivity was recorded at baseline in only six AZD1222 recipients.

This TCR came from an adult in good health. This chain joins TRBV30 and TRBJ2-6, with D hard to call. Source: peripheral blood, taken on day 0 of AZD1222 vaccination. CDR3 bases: TGTGCCTGGTGCCCTGGGGCCAACGTCCTGACTTTC. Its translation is CAWCPGANVLTF.